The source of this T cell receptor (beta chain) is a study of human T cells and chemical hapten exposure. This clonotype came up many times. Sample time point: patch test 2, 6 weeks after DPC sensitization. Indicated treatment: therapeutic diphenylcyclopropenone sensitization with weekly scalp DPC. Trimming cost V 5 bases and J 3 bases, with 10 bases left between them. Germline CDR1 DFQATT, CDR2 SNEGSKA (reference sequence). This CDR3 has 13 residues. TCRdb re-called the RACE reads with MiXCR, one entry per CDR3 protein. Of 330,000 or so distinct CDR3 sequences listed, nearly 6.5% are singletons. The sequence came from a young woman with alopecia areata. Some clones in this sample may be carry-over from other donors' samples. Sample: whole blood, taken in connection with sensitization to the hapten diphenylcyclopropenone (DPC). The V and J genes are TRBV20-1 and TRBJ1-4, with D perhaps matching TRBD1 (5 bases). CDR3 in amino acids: CSASREPNEKLFF. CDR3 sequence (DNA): TGCAGTGCTTCCAGGGAGCCTAATGAAAAACTGTTTTTT.